This T cell receptor beta chain is drawn from a study of cytomegalovirus exposure and HLA in healthy donors. General study findings and limits: The authors confirmed in vitro that a few CMV-associated chains were specific for CMV antigens. Trimming of TCR beta V- and J-genes showed a link, identified in a later analysis, to a missense DCLRE1C variant. The presence/absence work took it that sequencing depth was about the same across donors.

The primer mix had 60 Vbeta and 13 Jbeta primers. Data came from immunoSEQ multiplex PCR; TCRdb stores just in-frame clones and leaves some out. The repertoire holds under 150,000 clones, with under 75% as singletons. Comments on this clone: The antigen is unknown.

Germline lookup yields CDR1 MNHEY and CDR2 SMNVEV (reference sequence). The V gene lost 5 bases and the J gene lost 9 bases, with 11 bases spanning the gap. The CDR3 extends over 13 amino acids. The sequenced sample consisted of PBMCs. The source of this sequence is a woman aged 40 to 50 in good health and CMV-seronegative. V gene TRBV27 combines with J gene TRBJ1-6; D is possibly TRBD1 (5 bases). CDR3 region: CASSTSGGSPLHF. CDR3 sequence (DNA): TGTGCCAGCAGTACCTCGGGGGGTTCACCCCTCCACTTT.